The 32 T cell receptor beta chains below all came from one sample that was sequenced in a study of CD8 T cells in ankylosing spondylitis. Each CDR3 protein gets one entry after TCRdb re-called the 5' RACE reads with MiXCR. This table has about 240,000 distinct CDR3 sequences, roughly 8.6% appearing once. The sequenced sample was blood, either unsorted or a sorted T cell fraction (not recorded which). These receptors originate from a male donor with ankylosing spondylitis or in good health (not recorded which).

Note on this clonotype: A read error may be the cause here, since a much bigger clone is one base away. The chain employs TRBV20-1 and TRBJ1-5, with 9 positions matching TRBD1. This CDR3 has 19 amino acids. V lost 7 bases, J lost 0 bases, and 19 bases stayed unmatched. Germline V gene lookup returns CDR1 DFQATT and CDR2 SNEGSKA (reference sequence). The CDR3: CSVSGTPGQGHYSNQPQHF. The CDR3 bases are TGCAGTGTTAGTGGGACCCCGGGACAGGGCCACTATAGCAATCAGCCCCAGCATTTT.

This clonotype was observed many times. The chain combines TRBV20-1 with TRBJ1-2; D gene unclear. The CDR3 is made up of 12 amino acids. Germline assignment: CDR1 DFQATT and CDR2 SNEGSKA (reference sequence). V gave up 5 bases and J gave up 3 bases, with 10 bases separating them. The CDR3, as DNA: TGCAGTGCTGTCGGCAGCTACTATGGCTACACCTTC. It yields the protein CSAVGSYYGYTF.

This clonotype was seen repeatedly, ten times or more. CDR3 sequence reads: CASSPGWLAGGHFMDEQFF. Here the CDR3 DNA reads TGTGCCAGCAGCCCAGGGTGGCTAGCGGGAGGCCACTTTATGGATGAGCAGTTCTTC. The J gene is TRBJ2-1, the V gene TRBV13, with 11 bases lining up with TRBD2. The CDR3 has 19 residues. The trim removed 5 bases at V and 8 bases at J, leaving 20 bases unmatched. Germline CDR1 reads PRHDT; CDR2 reads FYEKMQ (reference sequence).

Ten or more counts support this clonotype. This chain links TRBV20-1 with TRBJ2-7; D unclear. This CDR3 is 11 amino acids long. Germline V gene sequence: CDR1 DFQATT, CDR2 SNEGSKA (reference sequence). The V end lost 7 bases, the J end lost 4 bases, and 11 bases lay between the germline ends. The CDR3 region has the DNA TGCAGTGTCCTGACTGCGTACGAGCAGTACTTC. Translating gives CSVLTAYEQYF.

This clonotype appeared a few times. The rearrangement uses TRBV20-1 and TRBJ1-6; tentative D call: TRBD1 (6 bases). Looked up from germline, CDR1 is DFQATT and CDR2 is SNEGSKA (reference sequence). The germline V and J ends were trimmed by 3 bases and 10 bases, with 19 bases remaining between them. The CDR3 is 15 amino acids. The CDR3 here is CSARPKGGGFSPLHF. The CDR3 DNA sequence: TGCAGTGCTAGGCCCAAGGGGGGGGGTTTCTCACCCCTCCACTTT.

Many counts were recorded for this clonotype. The CDR3 is CASSRGTGYQETQYF. The CDR3 bases are TGTGCCAGCAGCCGCGGGACAGGATACCAAGAGACCCAGTACTTC. The chain links TRBV7-9 to TRBJ2-5, with 8 bases lining up with TRBD1. The length of the CDR3 is 15 residues. After removal of 5 bases from V and 0 bases from J, the junction contained 5 bases not matched to a gene. The germline gives CDR1 SEHNR, CDR2 FQNEAQ (reference sequence). The variable domain in full, with the rest retrieved from reference TRBV7-9 and TRBJ2-5, is DTGVSQNPRHKITKRGQNVTFRCDPISEHNRLYWYRQTLGQGPEFLTYFQNEAQLEKSRLLSDRFSAERPKGSFSTLEIQRTEQGDSAMYLCASSRGTGYQETQYFGPGTRLLVL.

This clonotype was counted many times. J is TRBJ2-2 and V is TRBV7-2, with 7 nucleotides matching TRBD1. Germline trimming cut 2 bases from V and 9 bases from J; bases unmatched to any gene: 3. CDR3 length: 13 amino acids. CDR1 and CDR2 (germline): SGHTA, FQGNSA. For the CDR3, the DNA is TGTGCCAGCAGCTTAAACAGGGGACGGGAGCTGTTTTTT. The encoded protein is CASSLNRGRELFF. Based on the CDR3 plus reference TRBV7-2 and TRBJ2-2, the full variable domain is GAGVSQSPSNKVTEKGKDVELRCDPISGHTALYWYRQSLGQGLEFLIYFQGNSAPDKSGLPSDRFSAERTGGSVSTLTIQRTQQEDSAVYLCASSLNRGRELFFGEGSRLTVL.

This clonotype was seen ten or more times. The chain carries TRBV12-3 or TRBV12-4 and TRBJ2-7, with 10 bases lining up with TRBD2. The CDR3 runs 14 residues. V gave up 2 bases and J gave up 4 bases; unmatched junction bases: 2. The CDR3: CASSLSAGGYEQYF. CDR3 sequence (DNA): TGTGCCAGCAGTTTATCAGCGGGAGGGTACGAGCAGTACTTC.

The sample holds many counts of this clonotype. The gene calls are TRBV12-3 or TRBV12-4 and TRBJ2-7; 8 bases align to TRBD2. This CDR3 spans 14 amino acids. The V gene end was trimmed by 6 bases and the J gene end by 1 base; junction bases not matched to a gene: 5. CDR3 in DNA: TGTGCCAGCAGCCCTAGCGGGTGGTCCTACGAGCAGTACTTC. Protein product: CASSPSGWSYEQYF.

This clonotype came up many times. The V gene is TRBV5-1, the J gene TRBJ1-4; 10 positions match TRBD1. Germline CDR1 SGHRS, CDR2 YFSETQ. J gave up 7 bases and V 1 base, and 4 bases lay outside the gene matches. CDR3 length: 15 amino acids. As DNA, the CDR3 is TGCGCCAGCAGCTTGCAGGGGACAGGGGTTGAAAAACTGTTTTTT. It is translated as CASSLQGTGVEKLFF.

At least ten counts were recorded for this clonotype. V gene TRBV2 combines with J gene TRBJ1-2; 8 bases agree with TRBD1. The CDR3 covers 14 residues. V dropped 5 bases and J dropped 5; count of bases not matched to a gene: 7. Germline V gene data show CDR1 as SNHLY and CDR2 as FYNNEI. The CDR3 sequence is CASSLQGEGYGYTF. In nucleotides, the CDR3 is TGTGCCAGCAGTCTACAGGGGGAAGGGTATGGCTACACCTTC.

This clonotype was seen at least ten times. Sequence at one end of the junction differs from germline and may be a read error. V is TRBV7-7 and J is TRBJ2-5; possibly TRBD1 for D (5 bases). The CDR3 has 13 residues. Germline V CDR1 and CDR2: SSHAT, FNYEAQ (reference sequence). DNA for the CDR3: TGTGCTAGCAGCTTATCAGGGCCAGAGACCCAGTACTTC. It is translated as CASSLSGPETQYF. The variable domain in full, completed from reference TRBV7-7 and TRBJ2-5, reads GAGVSQSPRYKVTKRGQDVTLRCDPISSHATLYWYQQALGQGPEFLTYFNYEAQPDKSGLPSDRFSAERPEGSISTLTIQRTEQRDSAMYRCASSLSGPETQYFGPGTRLLVL.

V gene TRBV4-3 combines with J gene TRBJ2-7, with 8 bases aligning to TRBD1. Germline CDR1 LGHNA, CDR2 YSLEER. The CDR3 runs to 15 residues. V shed 3 bases and J 4 bases; nucleotides not matched to a gene: 8. DNA of the CDR3: TGCGCCAGCAGCCAGCCTGGACAGGGTTTGTACGAGCAGTACTTC. Its translation is CASSQPGQGLYEQYF.

This clonotype was recorded at least ten times. V is TRBV12-3 or TRBV12-4 and J is TRBJ2-1, with D possibly matching TRBD1 (6 bases). Trimming cost V 1 base and J 9 bases, with 16 bases left between them. The CDR3 is 15 residues long. The CDR3 loop reads CASSLEAGTKGEQFF. CDR3 coding DNA: TGTGCCAGCAGTTTAGAGGCCGGGACAAAGGGTGAGCAGTTCTTC.

There are many counts of this clonotype. The chain joins TRBV5-5 to TRBJ1-1; D uncertain. CDR1 is SGHKS, CDR2 YYEKEE, per germline (reference sequence). CDR3 length: 14 amino acids. Trimming stripped 0 bases from V and 2 bases from J, with 8 bases between. The DNA of the CDR3 is TGTGCCAGCAGCTTGGCGTCAGCAAACACTGAAGCTTTCTTT. It codes for CASSLASANTEAFF.

This clonotype has ten or more counts. This rearrangement joins TRBV30 to TRBJ1-2; TRBD1 agrees at 9 bases. V trimming: 1 base; J trimming: 8 bases; junction bases outside the gene matches: 11. The CDR3 extends over 15 amino acids. Germline V gene lookup returns CDR1 GTSNPN and CDR2 SVGIG (reference sequence). In nucleotides, the CDR3 is TGTGCCTGGAGTGGGATCATACAGGGGGCGCGGGGCTACACCTTC. Translation: CAWSGIIQGARGYTF.

The sample holds many counts of this clonotype. The rearrangement joins TRBV5-1 to TRBJ2-7, with a possible D match to TRBD2 (6 bases). Trimming took off 0 bases at V and 3 bases at J, with 7 bases between the two ends. Germline values: CDR1 SGHRS, CDR2 YFSETQ. The CDR3 extends over 13 amino acids. CDR3 amino acids: CASSLETSYEQYF. CDR3 coding DNA: TGCGCCAGCAGCTTGGAGACTAGCTACGAGCAGTACTTC.

This clonotype was counted between two and nine times. V and J are TRBV2 and TRBJ1-1; no clear D gene. There are 13 residues in the CDR3. V dropped 1 base and J dropped 5 bases, with 8 bases sitting between them. Germline V gene lookup returns CDR1 SNHLY and CDR2 FYNNEI. The CDR3 DNA follows: TGTGCCAGCAGTGAAGGGACGGGTACTGAAGCTTTCTTT. Translating gives CASSEGTGTEAFF.

This clonotype has at least ten counts. V gene TRBV6-2 or TRBV6-3 combines with J gene TRBJ2-2; 8 positions agree with TRBD1. V lost 2 bases and J lost 5; bases outside the gene matches: 4. This CDR3 is built from 15 residues. From germline, CDR1 is MNHEY and CDR2 SVGEGT. The CDR3 loop is CASSYRTGLTGELFF. As DNA, the CDR3 is TGTGCCAGCAGTTACCGGACAGGGTTGACCGGGGAGCTGTTTTTT.

This clonotype was detected a few times. This chain uses TRBV6-2 or TRBV6-3 with TRBJ2-1; D gene unclear. The CDR3 has 14 residues. Deletions cut 3 bases from V and 3 bases from J, with 9 bases between. Looked up from germline, CDR1 is MNHEY and CDR2 is SVGEGT. This chain's CDR3 is CASSYDGIYNEQFF. The CDR3 region has the DNA TGTGCCAGCAGTTATGATGGCATCTACAATGAGCAGTTCTTC.

This clonotype came up many times. This chain joins TRBV10-3 and TRBJ2-3; D possibly corresponds to TRBD2 (7 bases). V was cut by 0 bases and J by 11 bases, with 15 bases left in between. Germline V CDR1 and CDR2: ENHRY, SYGVKD. This CDR3 is built from 14 residues. CDR3 in DNA: TGTGCCATCAGTGAGTCGGGGGGGCACTTGAAGCAGTATTTT. It is translated as CAISESGGHLKQYF.

In this sample, this clonotype turned up many times. The chain employs TRBV20-1 and TRBJ1-1; maybe TRBD1 (5 bases). The CDR3 contains 15 residues. Germline V gives CDR1 DFQATT, CDR2 SNEGSKA (reference sequence). V lost 5 bases and J lost 3, with 19 bases in between. The CDR3 DNA sequence: TGCAGTGCTGAGGCCCCGACAGCCCTTTACACTGAAGCTTTCTTT. Its translation is CSAEAPTALYTEAFF.

This clonotype was found a few times. This chain connects TRBV11-2 to TRBJ2-1; TRBD2 agrees at 13 bases. The length of the CDR3 is 18 residues. CDR1 SGHAT and CDR2 FQNNGV come from the germline V gene. Losses at the gene ends were 5 bases for V and 9 bases for J; bases not matched to a gene: 16. The CDR3 loop is CASSRQSPGLAGAVEQFF. In DNA form, the CDR3 reads TGTGCCAGCAGCCGACAGTCTCCTGGACTAGCGGGGGCCGTTGAGCAGTTCTTC.

This clonotype was found many times. The CDR3 region has the DNA TGCAGTGCGGAACCGACAGCTCGGGCTGAAGCTTTCTTT. Protein product: CSAEPTARAEAFF. V and J are TRBV20-1 and TRBJ1-1; TRBD1 might be the D (5 bases). The CDR3 has 13 amino acids. CDR1 is DFQATT and CDR2 is SNEGSKA in the germline V gene (reference sequence). V dropped 6 bases and J dropped 6 bases, with 17 bases sitting between them.

The chain has TRBV4-1 and TRBJ2-1, with 7 bases identical to TRBD2. The CDR3 loop spans 17 amino acids. V lost 1 base to trimming and J lost 8 bases; unmatched junction nucleotides: 14. Germline V gene data show CDR1 as MGHRA and CDR2 as YSYEKL. The CDR3 protein is CASSQVAAGAARHEQFF. For the CDR3, the DNA is TGCGCCAGCAGCCAAGTCGCGGCGGGAGCGGCCCGGCATGAGCAGTTCTTC.

At least ten counts were recorded for this clonotype. The chain joins TRBV6-5 to TRBJ2-5; D gene ambiguous. Trimming cost V 0 bases and J 5 bases, with 1 base left between them. This CDR3 region has 11 residues. Germline lookup yields CDR1 MNHEY and CDR2 SVGAGI. This chain's CDR3 is CASSYSETQYF. For the CDR3, the DNA is TGTGCCAGCAGTTACTCGGAGACCCAGTACTTC.

Remarks on this clonotype: A single base separates this from a much larger clone, so it may be a read error. V is TRBV20-1 and J is TRBJ1-5; D gene unclear. Germline V gene sequence: CDR1 DFQATT, CDR2 SNEGSKA (reference sequence). The CDR3 has 14 residues. The CDR3 sequence is CGAPAGGINQPQHF. As DNA, the CDR3 is TGCGGTGCTCCGGCCGGCGGCATCAATCAGCCCCAGCATTTT.

CDR3 amino acids: CASSLDWGRSSYEQYF. The CDR3 region has the DNA TGTGCCAGCAGCTTGGATTGGGGGAGAAGCTCCTACGAGCAGTACTTC. V and J are TRBV5-5 and TRBJ2-7; possibly TRBD1 or TRBD2 for D (5 bases each). Germline CDR1 reads SGHKS; CDR2 reads YYEKEE (reference sequence). The CDR3 length is 16 residues. V lost 0 bases and J lost 0, with 13 bases in between.

This clonotype occurred many times. V is TRBV6-4 and J is TRBJ2-3, with 10 bases identical to TRBD2. After removal of 3 bases from V and 3 bases from J, the junction contained 6 bases not matched to a gene. The CDR3 is 16 residues long. CDR1 and CDR2 from the germline V gene are MRHNA and SNTAGT. The CDR3, as DNA: TGTGCCAGCAGTGATACTAGCGGGATGGGGACAGATACGCAGTATTTT. Encoded protein: CASSDTSGMGTDTQYF.

The chain employs TRBV27 and TRBJ1-1, with 11 bases matching TRBD1. Germline CDR1 and CDR2: MNHEY and SMNVEV (reference sequence). The J segment lost 4 bases and the V segment lost 5 bases, leaving 9 bases of the junction unmatched. The CDR3 runs 16 residues. This chain's CDR3 is CASSEPGQGGGTEAFF. CDR3 nucleotides: TGTGCCAGCAGTGAACCGGGACAGGGGGGTGGCACTGAAGCTTTCTTT.

The CDR3 spells CASSLAAAGGRNEQFF. CDR3 in DNA: TGTGCCAGCAGCTTAGCGGCGGCGGGAGGGCGAAATGAGCAGTTCTTC. The chain joins TRBV7-2 to TRBJ2-1; 9 bases map to TRBD2. The trim removed 0 bases at V and 7 bases at J, leaving 7 bases unmatched. CDR3 length: 16 amino acids. CDR1 and CDR2 from the germline V gene are SGHTA and FQGNSA.

This clonotype was observed many times. The V call is TRBV12-3 or TRBV12-4, the J call TRBJ1-1; D gene ambiguous. The CDR3 length is 15 residues. V dropped 6 bases and J dropped 0 bases, with 14 bases sitting between them. CDR3 nucleotides: TGTGCCAGCAGCAAAGGAGGAGGGATGAACACTGAAGCTTTCTTT. Translation gives CASSKGGGMNTEAFF.